These 16 T cell receptor beta chains were sequenced from one sample in a study of graft-versus-host responses after intestinal transplantation. The repertoire was sequenced with immunoSEQ multiplex PCR; TCRdb's copy has only in-frame clones and lacks some. Among approximately 60,000 clones, roughly 90% were seen once, and the ten largest hold about 1.7%. These receptors have no identified antigens. The sequences come from unstimulated CD8+ T cells sorted from spleen or lymph node cells, collected before transplant. The receptors stem from a human donor who was the organ donor for an intestinal transplant.

J is TRBJ1-1 and V is TRBV6-5, with D possibly matching TRBD1 (5 bases). Trimming shortened V by 2 bases and J by 5 bases, and 15 bases separated the two germline ends. Germline CDR1 and CDR2: MNHEY and SVGAGI. The CDR3 contains 15 residues. The CDR3 nucleotides are TGTGCCAGCAGTTACGGGTCCCCCGGGGGGACTGAAGCTTTCTTT. It codes for CASSYGSPGGTEAFF.

The chain has TRBV28 and TRBJ2-5; D possibly corresponds to TRBD2 (5 bases). Trimming left V 11 bases short and J 2 bases short, with 12 bases between. The CDR3 sequence is 12 residues long. Germline-derived CDR1 and CDR2 are MDHEN and SYDVKM. CDR3 region: CAGGGTQETQYF. The DNA for the CDR3 is TGTGCCGGAGGAGGAACTCAAGAGACCCAGTACTTC.

This rearrangement joins TRBV28 to TRBJ1-4; TRBD1 aligns across 7 bases. The V and J ends lost 0 bases and 3 bases, in that order; junction bases with no gene match: 13. The germline CDR1 and CDR2 sequences are MDHEN and SYDVKM. CDR3 length: 19 residues. In DNA, the CDR3 is TGTGCCAGCAGTTTATGGGTTCTAGACGTCGGGACAGCTAATGAAAAACTGTTTTTT. The encoded protein is CASSLWVLDVGTANEKLFF.

V and J are TRBV20-1 and TRBJ2-7; no definite D call. The CDR3 spans 10 residues. Germline lookup yields CDR1 DFQATT and CDR2 SNEGSKA (reference sequence). Trimming left V 7 bases short and J 6 bases short, with 10 bases between. This chain's CDR3 is CSVLRGEQYF. The CDR3 coding sequence is TGCAGTGTCCTTCGCGGCGAGCAGTACTTC.

This clone was observed a few times. The chain couples TRBV27 to TRBJ2-5; 14 nucleotides agree with TRBD2. This CDR3 region has 17 residues. The J segment lost 5 bases and the V segment lost 8 bases, leaving 13 bases of the junction unmatched. Germline lookup yields CDR1 MNHEY and CDR2 SMNVEV (reference sequence). CDR3 amino acids: CASGGLAGVPQWETQYF. The CDR3 DNA sequence: TGTGCCAGCGGGGGACTAGCGGGAGTCCCGCAGTGGGAGACCCAGTACTTC.

J is TRBJ1-2 and V is TRBV5-4; TRBD1 might be the D (5 bases). From germline, CDR1 is SGHNT and CDR2 YYREEE (reference sequence). CDR3 length: 14 residues. V lost 0 bases, J lost 8 bases, and 14 bases lay in between. CDR3 DNA sequence: TGTGCCAGCAGCTTGGACAGGTTTCAAGGAGGCTACACCTTC. Translated: CASSLDRFQGGYTF.

The chain recombines TRBV7-9 with TRBJ2-1; 8 nucleotides match TRBD2. J was trimmed by 9 bases and V by 5 bases; bases with no gene match: 15. The CDR3 is made up of 16 amino acids. Looked up from germline, CDR1 is SEHNR and CDR2 is FQNEAQ (reference sequence). As DNA, the CDR3 is TGTGCCAGCAGCCAAGAGGGGTCGGTAGCGGGACTTGAGCAGTTCTTC. Its translation: CASSQEGSVAGLEQFF. Based on the CDR3 plus reference TRBV7-9 and TRBJ2-1, the full variable domain is DTGVSQNPRHKITKRGQNVTFRCDPISEHNRLYWYRQTLGQGPEFLTYFQNEAQLEKSRLLSDRFSAERPKGSFSTLEIQRTEQGDSAMYLCASSQEGSVAGLEQFFGPGTRLTVL.

The rearrangement links TRBV28 to TRBJ2-7; 11 nucleotides line up with TRBD1. V dropped 2 bases and J dropped 4; count of bases not matched to a gene: 7. Germline V gene lookup returns CDR1 MDHEN and CDR2 SYDVKM. The CDR3 runs to 16 residues. CDR3 DNA sequence: TGTGCCAGCAGTTTACAAGCCGGGACAGGGGGATACGAGCAGTACTTC. Protein product: CASSLQAGTGGYEQYF.

V gene TRBV19 combines with J gene TRBJ1-1; D remains ambiguous. The germline V gene encodes CDR1 LNHDA and CDR2 SQIVND (reference sequence). The V and J ends lost 4 bases and 4 bases respectively, with 16 bases between them. CDR3 length: 15 residues. This CDR3 is CASSTPRGLVTEAFF. Written as DNA, the CDR3 is TGTGCCAGTAGTACGCCCCGGGGTTTGGTCACTGAAGCTTTCTTT.

This clone was found once. The chain is built from TRBV2 and TRBJ1-1; D perhaps matches TRBD1 (6 bases). The germline V gene encodes CDR1 SNHLY and CDR2 FYNNEI. This CDR3 spans 15 amino acids. V lost 6 bases and J 6 bases, leaving 20 bases between the germline ends. CDR3 nucleotide sequence: TGTGCCAGCAGCGACTCGGCCCAGGGGAGCGCTGAAGCTTTCTTT. Translation: CASSDSAQGSAEAFF.

This clone was detected only a few times. The chain carries TRBV5-6 and TRBJ1-5; no clear D. The V end was cut by 0 bases, the J end by 3 bases, with 7 bases between. The CDR3 runs to 14 residues. Germline lookup yields CDR1 SGHDT and CDR2 YYEEEE. CDR3 coding DNA: TGTGCCAGCAGCTTGGGTTCGTACAATCAGCCCCAGCATTTT. Translation gives CASSLGSYNQPQHF.

V is TRBV19 and J is TRBJ2-1, with TRBD2 matching 9 bases. CDR1 and CDR2 from the germline V gene are LNHDA and SQIVND (reference sequence). The CDR3 extends over 17 amino acids. The junction had 10 bases not matched to a gene; V was cut back by 0 bases and J by 7 bases. CDR3 bases: TGTGCCAGTAGTATAGAAGCTAGCGGGATCCTCGGGAATGAGCAGTTCTTC. Translation gives CASSIEASGILGNEQFF.

This chain connects TRBV30 to TRBJ2-3, with a possible D match to TRBD1 (7 bases). Germline CDR1 and CDR2: GTSNPN and SVGIG (reference sequence). Trimming pared 4 bases from V and 3 bases from J, leaving 14 bases between. This CDR3 spans 14 amino acids. The CDR3 region has the DNA TGTGCCTGGAAAGGAGGGGGCGAAACAGATACGCAGTATTTT. Its translation is CAWKGGGETDTQYF. The full variable domain, with the rest looked up from reference TRBV30 and TRBJ2-3, is SQTIHQWPATLVQPVGSPLSLECTVEGTSNPNLYWYRQAAGRGLQLLFYSVGIGQISSEVPQNLSASRPQDRQFILSSKKLLLSDSGFYLCAWKGGGETDTQYFGPGTRLTVL.

The V gene is TRBV4-1, the J gene TRBJ2-5, with TRBD1 matching over 11 bases. The germline CDR1 and CDR2 sequences are MGHRA and YSYEKL. Trimming cost V 5 bases and J 3 bases; bases outside gene matches: 5. CDR3 size: 15 residues. The CDR3 DNA reads TGCGCCAGCAGCTCCCGGGACAGGGGGAAAGAGACCCAGTACTTC. This sequence encodes CASSSRDRGKETQYF.

This clone was seen just once. The J gene is TRBJ2-1, the V gene TRBV7-3; 7 nucleotides agree with TRBD2. Germline CDR1 reads SGHTA; CDR2 reads FQGTGA. The CDR3 extends over 15 amino acids. The J segment lost 8 bases and the V segment lost 5 bases, leaving 12 bases of the junction unmatched. The CDR3 sequence is CASSRAGRDVDEQFF. The CDR3 DNA follows: TGTGCCAGCAGCCGAGCGGGACGCGACGTGGATGAGCAGTTCTTC. Looking up the rest from reference TRBV7-3 and TRBJ2-1 gives the full variable domain: GAGVSQTPSNKVTEKGKYVELRCDPISGHTALYWYRQSLGQGPEFLIYFQGTGAADDSGLPNDRFFAVRPEGSVSTLKIQRTERGDSAVYLCASSRAGRDVDEQFFGPGTRLTVL.

This clone was observed a single time. The chain has TRBV28 and TRBJ2-1, with 9 bases aligning to TRBD1. V lost 4 bases, J lost 2 bases, and 3 bases stayed unmatched. Looked up from germline, CDR1 is MDHEN and CDR2 is SYDVKM. This CDR3 has 15 amino acids. The CDR3 loop reads CASSWDRVTYNEQFF. CDR3 nucleotide sequence: TGTGCCAGCAGTTGGGACAGGGTAACCTACAATGAGCAGTTCTTC.